The 3 T cell receptor beta chains below were found in one sample sequenced in a study of blood T cell repertoires in COVID-19. Libraries were prepared by immunoSEQ multiplex PCR; TCRdb keeps only in-frame clonotypes and omits some of them. This sample carries about 140,000 clones, 80% to 85% of them seen once, and the ten largest clones take roughly 7.3%. The sample consisted of peripheral blood. The receptors here all came from a human donor in a cohort sampled during active COVID-19.

The chain uses TRBV7-3 and TRBJ2-1; D unresolved. There are 14 residues in the CDR3. The V end lost 1 base, the J end lost 4 bases, and 8 bases lay between the germline ends. CDR1 is SGHTA and CDR2 is FQGTGA in the germline V gene. DNA of the CDR3: TGTGCCAGCAGCTTAAACGCGGCTTACAATGAGCAGTTCTTC. It translates to CASSLNAAYNEQFF. Using reference TRBV7-3 and TRBJ2-1 for the parts outside the CDR3, the full variable domain is GAGVSQTPSNKVTEKGKYVELRCDPISGHTALYWYRQSLGQGPEFLIYFQGTGAADDSGLPNDRFFAVRPEGSVSTLKIQRTERGDSAVYLCASSLNAAYNEQFFGPGTRLTVL.

The chain carries TRBV2 and TRBJ2-7; D is possibly TRBD1 (5 bases). V was cut by 7 bases and J by 1 base, with 11 bases left in between. The V gene's germline CDR1 is SNHLY and CDR2 FYNNEI. The CDR3 contains 13 residues. CDR3 sequence reads: CASNTQGSYEQYF. For the CDR3, the DNA is TGTGCCAGCAATACGCAGGGTTCCTACGAGCAGTACTTC. Based on the CDR3 plus reference TRBV2 and TRBJ2-7, the full variable domain is EPEVTQTPSHQVTQMGQEVILRCVPISNHLYFYWYRQILGQKVEFLVSFYNNEISEKSEIFDDQFSVERPDGSNFTLKIRSTKLEDSAMYFCASNTQGSYEQYFGPGTRLTVT.

This chain links TRBV3-1 (or the pseudogene TRBV3-2) with TRBJ2-5; 9 bases match TRBD2. V dropped 1 base and J dropped 1; count of bases not matched to a gene: 4. This CDR3 has 16 amino acids. CDR1 LGHDT and CDR2 YNNKEL come from the germline V gene (reference sequence). The CDR3 bases are TGTGCCAGCAGCCAAGGGGTACTAGCGGGCCAAGAGACCCAGTACTTC. It translates to CASSQGVLAGQETQYF.